This is a list of T cell receptor beta chains from one sample in a study of blood T cells in healthy people across ages. One entry per CDR3 protein results from TCRdb running MiXCR on the 5' RACE reads. The profile covers roughly 800,000 distinct CDR3 sequences, with over 45% appearing a single time and over 20% taken by the ten largest. Sample: blood. The receptor source for this set is a young man in good health. The CDR3 runs from the conserved cysteine through the conserved F or W. Fields, in order: V gene, D gene, J gene, CDR3 length, clone size, CDR3 protein, CDR3 DNA. A D gene is named only where the DNA matches it firmly. Not all rows give a size; the values are once, few, many and, for expanded clones, a class.

V: TRBV20-1
D: .
J: TRBJ1-2
length: 14
size: .
CDR3: CSASISGEGYGYTF
DNA: TGCAGTGCTAGTATCTCAGGGGAAGGCTATGGCTACACCTTC

V: TRBV3-1
D: TRBD1
J: TRBJ2-7
length: 16
size: few
CDR3: CASSQAMILGQSEQYF
DNA: TGTGCCAGCAGCCAAGCCATGATCCTGGGACAGAGCGAGCAGTACTTC

V: TRBV15
D: .
J: TRBJ1-1
length: 16
size: .
CDR3: CATSRDLTGVNTEAFF
DNA: TGTGCCACCAGCAGAGATCTAACGGGGGTGAACACTGAAGCTTTCTTT

V: TRBV5-1
D: .
J: TRBJ1-1
length: 19
size: few
CDR3: CASSLFSGGGARMNTEAFF
DNA: TGCGCCAGCAGCTTGTTTAGCGGTGGGGGGGCGCGAATGAACACTGAAGCTTTCTTT

V: TRBV20-1
D: .
J: TRBJ2-3
length: 13
size: .
CDR3: CSASRANADTQYF
DNA: TGCAGTGCGTCTCGAGCGAACGCAGATACGCAGTATTTT

V: TRBV12-3/TRBV12-4
D: .
J: TRBJ1-1
length: 13
size: .
CDR3: CASSVEAGTEAFF
DNA: TGTGCCAGCAGTGTAGAGGCGGGCACTGAAGCTTTCTTT

V: TRBV7-2
D: .
J: TRBJ1-2
length: 14
size: .
CDR3: CASSRNRDNYGYTF
DNA: TGTGCCAGCAGCCGTAACAGGGATAACTATGGCTACACCTTC

V: TRBV29-1
D: .
J: TRBJ1-2
length: 13
size: .
CDR3: CSVVGRAAYGYTF
DNA: TGCAGCGTTGTCGGCAGAGCCGCCTATGGCTACACCTTC

V: TRBV6-5
D: .
J: TRBJ1-5
length: 14
size: .
CDR3: CASSNPHSNQPQHF
DNA: TGTGCCAGCAGCAACCCTCATAGCAATCAGCCCCAGCATTTT

V: TRBV9
D: TRBD2
J: TRBJ2-1
length: 15
size: .
CDR3: CASSETSGKNNEQFF
DNA: TGTGCCAGCAGCGAGACTAGCGGGAAGAACAATGAGCAGTTCTTC

V: TRBV20-1
D: .
J: TRBJ2-5
length: 14
size: few
CDR3: CSAPAGWYQETQYF
DNA: TGCAGTGCCCCAGCGGGTTGGTACCAAGAGACCCAGTACTTC

V: TRBV2
D: .
J: TRBJ1-2
length: 14
size: .
CDR3: CASSEAASSYGYTF
DNA: TGTGCCAGCAGTGAGGCAGCGAGCAGCTATGGCTACACCTTC

V: TRBV5-1
D: TRBD2
J: TRBJ2-1
length: 15
size: once
CDR3: CATHKTSGSYNEQFF
DNA: TGCGCCACACACAAGACTAGCGGATCGTACAATGAGCAGTTCTTC

V: TRBV20-1
D: .
J: TRBJ1-5
length: 15
size: few
CDR3: CSASPNFRGEQPQHF
DNA: TGCAGTGCTAGTCCTAACTTTAGGGGAGAGCAGCCCCAGCATTTT

V: TRBV20-1
D: TRBD1
J: TRBJ1-2
length: 14
size: .
CDR3: CSARERAGGYGYTF
DNA: TGCAGTGCTAGAGAGAGGGCAGGGGGCTATGGCTACACCTTC

V: TRBV7-2
D: TRBD2
J: TRBJ2-3
length: 15
size: .
CDR3: CASSPPGLALYTQYF
DNA: TGTGCCAGCAGCCCCCCTGGACTAGCGTTATATACGCAGTATTTT

V: TRBV19
D: TRBD1
J: TRBJ1-2
length: 17
size: .
CDR3: CASSILRGQVQDYGYTF
DNA: TGTGCCAGTAGTATACTCCGCGGACAGGTTCAGGACTATGGCTACACCTTC

V: TRBV20-1
D: TRBD1
J: TRBJ1-2
length: 14
size: .
CDR3: CSARVLGQEYGYTF
DNA: TGCAGTGCTAGAGTACTGGGACAGGAGTATGGCTACACCTTC

V: TRBV27
D: TRBD2
J: TRBJ2-7
length: 13
size: .
CDR3: CASRSGVTYEQYF
DNA: TGTGCCAGCAGAAGCGGGGTAACCTACGAGCAGTACTTC

V: TRBV4-1
D: TRBD2
J: TRBJ2-1
length: 14
size: .
CDR3: CASSPERGADEQFF
DNA: TGCGCCAGCAGCCCCGAGCGGGGGGCGGATGAGCAGTTCTTC

V: TRBV3-1
D: TRBD1
J: TRBJ2-7
length: 14
size: few
CDR3: CASSSRDSSYEQYF
DNA: TGTGCCAGCAGCTCCCGGGACAGCTCCTACGAGCAGTACTTC

V: TRBV7-9
D: .
J: TRBJ2-7
length: 12
size: few
CDR3: CASSSASGEQYF
DNA: TGTGCCAGCAGCTCCGCCAGCGGCGAGCAGTACTTC

V: TRBV20-1
D: TRBD2
J: TRBJ2-1
length: 13
size: .
CDR3: CSARGLAGSEQFF
DNA: TGCAGTGCTAGAGGACTAGCGGGATCTGAGCAGTTCTTC

V: TRBV29-1
D: TRBD1
J: TRBJ1-1
length: 17
size: .
CDR3: CSVEPRTGALSITEAFF
DNA: TGCAGCGTTGAACCCAGGACAGGGGCGTTATCTATTACTGAAGCTTTCTTT

V: TRBV9
D: TRBD1
J: TRBJ1-2
length: 15
size: .
CDR3: CASSAPGTGTMGYTF
DNA: TGTGCCAGCAGCGCTCCCGGGACAGGGACTATGGGCTACACCTTC

V: TRBV2
D: .
J: TRBJ1-4
length: 13
size: few
CDR3: CASRRATNEKLFF
DNA: TGTGCCAGCAGGAGAGCAACTAATGAAAAACTGTTTTTT

V: TRBV9
D: TRBD1
J: TRBJ1-1
length: 18
size: .
CDR3: CASSVGPGDRGTNTEAFF
DNA: TGTGCCAGCAGCGTAGGCCCGGGAGACAGGGGAACGAACACTGAAGCTTTCTTT